A single sample is the source of the 27 T cell receptor beta chains below, sequenced in a study of blood T cell repertoires in COVID-19. Method: immunoSEQ multiplex PCR; TCRdb's copy keeps in-frame clones and lacks some. The sample contains 50,000 to 60,000 clones, roughly 90% of which appear only once. Material: peripheral blood. The receptors derive from a man aged 55 to 70 with active COVID-19.

Note on this clone: In the same sample, other DNA sequences code for this CDR3. The J gene is TRBJ2-5, the V gene TRBV24-1; 10 bases agree with TRBD1. The CDR3 sequence is 15 residues long. The V gene's germline CDR1 is KGHDR and CDR2 SFDVKD. Losses at the gene ends were 3 bases for V and 3 bases for J; bases not matched to a gene: 3. The CDR3 nucleotides read TGTGCCACCAGTGATCCCGGGACAGGGGAAGAGACCCAGTACTTC. Its protein product is CATSDPGTGEETQYF.

As concerns this clone: A junction end diverges from the germline sequence, so it may reflect a read error. The chain uses TRBV7-7 and TRBJ2-1, with TRBD2 matching over 8 bases. The CDR3 has 16 residues. Germline assignment: CDR1 SSHAT and CDR2 FNYEAQ (reference sequence). Written as DNA, the CDR3 is TGTGCTAGCAGCTTAGGGCTAGCGGGCCCCTATAATGAGCAGTTCTTC. Protein: CASSLGLAGPYNEQFF.

This chain joins TRBV10-1 and TRBJ2-1, with TRBD2 matching over 8 bases. CDR1 and CDR2 (germline): WNHNN, SYGVQD (reference sequence). Trimming took 3 bases from V and 5 from J; bases not matched to a gene: 3. The CDR3 has 14 residues. DNA for the CDR3: TGCGCCAGCAGTGAAAGCGGGAGCAACAATGAGCAGTTCTTC. It translates to CASSESGSNNEQFF.

V gene TRBV2 combines with J gene TRBJ1-6; TRBD1 is a possible D gene (6 bases). This CDR3 comprises 13 residues. Trimming left V 7 bases short and J 7 bases short, with 11 bases between. Germline CDR1 SNHLY, CDR2 FYNNEI. CDR3 sequence (DNA): TGTGCCAGCATGGACAGACAGAATTCACCCCTCCACTTT. This encodes CASMDRQNSPLHF.

The chain carries TRBV7-2 and TRBJ1-2, with D possibly TRBD1 on 5 matching bases. The V gene's germline CDR1 is SGHTA and CDR2 FQGNSA. The V and J ends lost 3 bases and 5 bases respectively, with 10 bases between them. The CDR3 runs 13 residues. CDR3 loop: CASSFRQLYGYTF. In nucleotides, the CDR3 is TGTGCCAGCAGCTTCCGACAGCTTTATGGCTACACCTTC. The whole variable domain, filled in from reference TRBV7-2 and TRBJ1-2, reads GAGVSQSPSNKVTEKGKDVELRCDPISGHTALYWYRQSLGQGLEFLIYFQGNSAPDKSGLPSDRFSAERTGGSVSTLTIQRTQQEDSAVYLCASSFRQLYGYTFGSGTRLTVV.

The rearrangement joins TRBV10-3 to TRBJ2-3, with a possible D match to TRBD2 (5 bases). The CDR3 length is 15 residues. Trimming took off 3 bases at V and 0 bases at J, with 10 bases between the two ends. The germline gives CDR1 ENHRY, CDR2 SYGVKD. CDR3 DNA sequence: TGTGCCATCAGTGACAGCGGAGCTAGCACAGATACGCAGTATTTT. Translation: CAISDSGASTDTQYF.

The rearrangement uses TRBV30 and TRBJ1-2; D is unclear. Germline V gene lookup returns CDR1 GTSNPN and CDR2 SVGIG (reference sequence). Between the trimmed V and J ends, which lost 0 bases and 8 bases, there was a span of 13 bases. This CDR3 spans 13 amino acids. The CDR3, as DNA: TGTGCCTGGAGTGTTCGGGGATTTGACGGCTACACCTTC. Protein sequence: CAWSVRGFDGYTF.

In DNA, the CDR3 is TGCGCCAGCAGCTCGGGACAGGGAGGGACCTACGAGCAGTACTTC. Its protein is CASSSGQGGTYEQYF. This chain uses TRBV5-1 with TRBJ2-7; TRBD1 matches 9 bases. Looked up from germline, CDR1 is SGHRS and CDR2 is YFSETQ. The V segment lost 3 bases and the J segment 2 bases; nucleotides outside the gene matches: 6. The CDR3 is 15 amino acids. Variable domain in full (rest from reference TRBV5-1 and TRBJ2-7): KAGVTQTPRYLIKTRGQQVTLSCSPISGHRSVSWYQQTPGQGLQFLFEYFSETQRNKGNFPGRFSGRQFSNSRSEMNVSTLELGDSALYLCASSSGQGGTYEQYFGPGTRLTVT.

The V and J genes are TRBV5-1 and TRBJ2-3; TRBD1 agrees at 11 bases. V lost 2 bases and J lost 1; bases outside the gene matches: 9. This CDR3 is 18 amino acids long. Per the germline V gene, CDR1 is SGHRS and CDR2 is YFSETQ. CDR3 loop: CASSLGQGAFVGTDTQYF. For the CDR3, the DNA is TGCGCCAGCAGCTTAGGACAGGGGGCGTTTGTTGGCACAGATACGCAGTATTTT. Based on the CDR3 plus reference TRBV5-1 and TRBJ2-3, the full variable domain is KAGVTQTPRYLIKTRGQQVTLSCSPISGHRSVSWYQQTPGQGLQFLFEYFSETQRNKGNFPGRFSGRQFSNSRSEMNVSTLELGDSALYLCASSLGQGAFVGTDTQYFGPGTRLTVL.

This chain joins TRBV11-2 and TRBJ2-1; 15 bases agree with TRBD2. CDR1 and CDR2 from the germline V gene are SGHAT and FQNNGV. This CDR3 region has 19 residues. V was clipped by 4 bases and J by 7 bases; unmatched bases: 14. The CDR3 bases are TGTGCCAGCAGCTCCTTCTTACCCCGGACTAGCGGGAGGGAGAATGAGCAGTTCTTC. This encodes CASSSFLPRTSGRENEQFF.

The chain carries TRBV2 and TRBJ2-3; 8 bases are shared with TRBD2. Germline V lookup: CDR1 SNHLY, CDR2 FYNNEI. V lost 1 base, J lost 1 base, and 4 bases stayed unmatched. This CDR3 spans 16 amino acids. The DNA for the CDR3 is TGTGCCAGCAGTGAAGGACTAGCGACTCGCACAGATACGCAGTATTTT. Translation: CASSEGLATRTDTQYF.

The CDR3 bases are TGTGCCAGCAGTCCCGGACTAGCGGGAGGATACGAGACCCAGTACTTC. Protein: CASSPGLAGGYETQYF. J is TRBJ2-5 and V is TRBV27, with 14 bases lining up with TRBD2. Germline V gene sequence: CDR1 MNHEY, CDR2 SMNVEV (reference sequence). This CDR3 region has 16 residues. V dropped 5 bases and J dropped 5; count of bases not matched to a gene: 7.

The chain links TRBV19 to TRBJ2-3; 8 positions agree with TRBD2. The germline gives CDR1 LNHDA, CDR2 SQIVND (reference sequence). CDR3 length equals 16 residues. The J segment lost 2 bases and the V segment lost 2 bases, leaving 6 bases of the junction unmatched. The CDR3 sequence is CASSIQGGGSTDTQYF. The CDR3 DNA follows: TGTGCCAGTAGTATACAGGGCGGGGGGTCCACAGATACGCAGTATTTT.

This clone has only one observation. This specimen includes other DNA sequences encoding the same CDR3. The V call is TRBV30, the J call TRBJ1-5; unclear D gene. Per the germline V gene, CDR1 is GTSNPN and CDR2 is SVGIG (reference sequence). The CDR3 extends over 13 amino acids. Trimming took off 0 bases at V and 2 bases at J, with 5 bases between the two ends. The CDR3 spells CAWSVQGNQPQHF. Here the CDR3 DNA reads TGTGCCTGGAGTGTTCAGGGCAATCAGCCCCAGCATTTT.

V is TRBV4-1 and J is TRBJ1-2; D perhaps matches TRBD1 (5 bases). Trimming cost V 1 base and J 4 bases, with 10 bases left between them. The CDR3 has 14 residues. Germline V gene lookup returns CDR1 MGHRA and CDR2 YSYEKL. CDR3: CASSQATGGYGYTF. The CDR3 DNA reads as TGCGCCAGCAGCCAAGCCACCGGGGGCTATGGCTACACCTTC.

This chain joins TRBV11-2 and TRBJ1-1; D is unresolved. Germline V gene data show CDR1 as SGHAT and CDR2 as FQNNGV. Trimming removed 5 bases at V and 4 bases at J, with 11 bases between. This CDR3 is built from 13 residues. In DNA, the CDR3 is TGTGCCAGCAGCAAACCGGAGGGCACTGAAGCTTTCTTT. This translates into CASSKPEGTEAFF.

The chain joins TRBV3-1 (or the pseudogene TRBV3-2) to TRBJ2-7, with 9 bases aligning to TRBD2. Germline V lookup: CDR1 LGHDT, CDR2 YNNKEL (reference sequence). There are 16 residues in the CDR3. The ends lost 3 bases at V and 4 bases at J; junction bases unmatched: 10. The CDR3 loop reads CASSQLLGLAEYEQYF. In DNA form, the CDR3 reads TGTGCCAGCAGCCAGTTGTTGGGACTAGCTGAATACGAGCAGTACTTC.

The chain carries TRBV27 and TRBJ2-7, with 8 bases that match TRBD2. This CDR3 spans 16 amino acids. V was clipped by 3 bases and J by 0 bases; unmatched bases: 7. Germline V CDR1 and CDR2: MNHEY, SMNVEV (reference sequence). This CDR3 reads CASSLLAGFTSYEQYF. CDR3 bases: TGTGCCAGCAGTTTGCTAGCGGGTTTTACCTCCTACGAGCAGTACTTC.

This clone has a handful of counts. The rearrangement links TRBV2 to TRBJ2-7; TRBD2 agrees at 12 bases. In germline, CDR1 is SNHLY, CDR2 FYNNEI. The CDR3 runs to 16 residues. V lost 5 bases, J lost 2 bases, and 7 bases stayed unmatched. The DNA for the CDR3 is TGTGCCAGCAGTCGTCGACTAGCGGGGGACACCTACGAGCAGTACTTC. It is translated as CASSRRLAGDTYEQYF.

The V gene is TRBV7-8, the J gene TRBJ2-2; possibly TRBD1 for D (5 bases). Germline CDR1 is SGHVS and CDR2 is FQNEAQ. This CDR3 is 13 amino acids long. V was shortened by 5 bases and J by 4 bases, with 8 bases between the two germline ends. The CDR3 nucleotides are TGTGCCAGCAGCCCGACAGTCACCGGGGAGCTGTTTTTT. Translating it yields CASSPTVTGELFF.

The V call is TRBV10-3, the J call TRBJ2-3; D ambiguous. Trimming took off 6 bases at V and 5 bases at J, with 15 bases between the two ends. The CDR3 sequence is 14 residues long. Germline-derived CDR1 and CDR2 are ENHRY and SYGVKD. The CDR3 loop reads CAISERRGEDTQYF. The CDR3 DNA reads TGTGCCATCAGCGAACGCCGAGGAGAAGATACGCAGTATTTT.

The chain carries TRBV2 and TRBJ2-1; D remains unclear. V lost 6 bases, J lost 7 bases, and 10 bases lay in between. The CDR3 is 12 amino acids. Germline CDR1 is SNHLY and CDR2 is FYNNEI. The CDR3 sequence: CASSPTGNEQFF. CDR3 bases: TGTGCCAGCAGCCCTACCGGGAATGAGCAGTTCTTC.

The chain recombines TRBV6-5 with TRBJ1-6; the match to TRBD1 covers 7 bases. V shed 8 bases and J 8 bases; nucleotides not matched to a gene: 12. The CDR3 length is 15 residues. Germline CDR1 and CDR2: MNHEY and SVGAGI. The CDR3 bases are TGTGCCAGCCTGAGGTACGGGACAGAAGATTCACCCCTCCACTTT. It specifies CASLRYGTEDSPLHF.

The V gene is TRBV5-1, the J gene TRBJ2-1; TRBD2 matches 8 bases. The V gene end was trimmed by 0 bases and the J gene end by 7 bases; junction bases not matched to a gene: 9. This CDR3 is built from 16 residues. From germline, CDR1 is SGHRS and CDR2 YFSETQ. The CDR3 protein is CASSLVAGPSLNEQFF. For the CDR3, the DNA is TGCGCCAGCAGCTTGGTAGCGGGGCCCTCTTTGAATGAGCAGTTCTTC.

The V gene is TRBV11-3, the J gene TRBJ2-2; 7 positions match TRBD2. Germline CDR1 reads SGHNT; CDR2 reads YENEEA. J lost 0 bases, V lost 5 bases, and 3 bases had no gene match. This CDR3 region has 15 residues. The CDR3 sequence: CASSRGSTNTGELFF. The CDR3, as DNA: TGTGCCAGCAGCCGCGGGAGTACGAACACCGGGGAGCTGTTTTTT.

The chain uses TRBV21-1 and TRBJ2-1; TRBD2 was called by the table and not checked on the DNA. TRBV21-1 corresponds to a pseudogene. This CDR3 has 10 amino acids. This CDR3 is CATKLNEQFF. As DNA, the CDR3 is TGTGCCACCAAGCTTAATGAGCAGTTCTTC.

To note about this clone: Other DNA sequences in the same sample also yield this CDR3. V gene TRBV6-5 combines with J gene TRBJ2-7, with 7 bases aligning to TRBD1. CDR1 is MNHEY, CDR2 SVGAGI, per germline. The CDR3 runs 14 residues. V lost 2 bases, J lost 3 bases, and 4 bases stayed unmatched. This CDR3 is CASSYDRVSYEQYF. The CDR3 DNA sequence: TGTGCCAGCAGTTACGACAGGGTTAGCTACGAGCAGTACTTC.